This T cell receptor (beta chain) was observed in a study of blood T cell repertoires in COVID-19 (dated by TCRdb to about 2020). Regarding the complete study: Collaborator samples came from the United States, Italy and Spain and covered acute and convalescent phases of COVID-19. The prospective study material was composed of cDNA or gDNA derived from T cells, B-cell-depleted T cells, or PBMCs. The dataset comprised deeply sampled blood TCRbeta repertoires from subjects exposed to, actively infected with, or recovered from COVID-19. The repertoires were made available in a free public database intended to serve as a resource for research on the immune response to SARS-CoV-2. Samples came from the ongoing ImmuneRACE study (first 160 participants) plus 1,254 subjects from 6 global collaborators. Sample metadata almost always included a de-identified subject ID, COVID-19 status, age in years and sex. Where HLA class I and class II types were available, the types were taken from metadata supplied by the sample provider, not from assay-based typing.

The CDR3 has 16 amino acids, counting the end cysteine and phenylalanine. Left in the record is the CDR3 DNA by itself, 48 bases read in frame from the first base. Cut back by 7 bases and 4 bases, the V and J ends lie 19 bases apart. For CDR1 and CDR2, the germline V gene lists SNHLY and FYNNEI. Overall results and qualifications from the work: The quantity of clinical and demographic metadata differed by source and by participant and was supplied without curation.

The immunoSEQ Assay, a bias-controlled multiplex PCR, was used to amplify TCRbeta CDR3 regions from genomic DNA. The authors processed their data as follows. Nucleated cell counts per sample were estimated from amplification of reference gene primers within the assay. Sequence reads were collapsed and filtered to measure the absolute abundance of every unique TCRbeta CDR3 rearrangement. For each sample, productive Simpson clonality was calculated as the square root of Simpson's diversity index over productive rearrangements. As stored in TCRdb, this immuneACCESS dataset retains in-frame rearrangements with V and J assigned. A fraction of the clones does not appear; measured against another copy, unresolved V genes explain less than half of the discrepancy, and the remainder lacks a known reason. V and J calls and clone size are as listed in that table; D and trimming were resolved from the DNA. In all, the sample holds fewer than 350,000 clones, and 90% of those were seen once. The ten biggest clones cover roughly 1.6% of the sample.

Participants in the prospective study were enrolled through a virtual design, were aged about 18 to 90 years, and lived in roughly 24 United States geographic areas. In the prospective study, participants were assigned to cohorts based on the clinical history participants reported in a screening survey and a study questionnaire. Mobile phlebotomists in the prospective study collected whole blood, serum and a nasopharyngeal or oropharyngeal swab from every participant. Additional blood draws and questionnaires over an approximately two-month period could optionally be provided by prospective study participants. Before DNA extraction, prospective study blood samples were shipped either frozen or at room temperature. Points on this clone: Its antigen is unknown. No much larger clone exists at a distance of one base, and base qualities are not known.

The sample comprised PBMCs or T cells enriched from blood (not recorded which). The receptor was derived from a woman younger than 30 with acute COVID-19. The V and J segments used are TRBV2 and TRBJ1-4; TRBD1 is a possible D gene, resting on 5 matching bases. The CDR3 reads as follows: CASKGEMGLFNEKLFF. The nucleotide sequence is TGTGCCAGCAAAGGGGAAATGGGGCTCTTTAATGAAAAACTGTTTTTT. Extended through the reference TRBV2 and TRBJ1-4 proteins, this CDR3 yields the full variable domain: EPEVTQTPSHQVTQMGQEVILRCVPISNHLYFYWYRQILGQKVEFLVSFYNNEISEKSEIFDDQFSVERPDGSNFTLKIRSTKLEDSAMYFCASKGEMGLFNEKLFFGSGTQLSVL.